The clone carrying this T cell receptor beta chain came up many times. Its antigen is undetermined. Germline CDR1 reads SGHAT; CDR2 reads FQNNGV. The CDR3 covers 15 residues. V was pared by 3 bases and J by 7 bases, with 19 bases between. The PBMCs were sourced from fresh peripheral blood (about 9.7 ml). The data are from a study of T cells in Graves' hyperthyroidism and ophthalmopathy. TCR beta CDR3 regions were amplified from RNA. HTBI primers were used for first-round RT-PCR of the TCR CDR3. One entry per CDR3 protein results from TCRdb running MiXCR on the multiplex PCR reads. The table lists about 300,000 distinct CDR3 sequences, roughly a fifth of them singletons, with less than 45% in the top ten. Study-level results: Blood shared most expanded thyroid clonotypes above 0.001. A model of 13 V-J features distinguished ophthalmopathy from stable hyperthyroidism.

This TCR was recovered from a man aged 45 to 65 with Graves' ophthalmopathy. The V gene is TRBV11-2, the J gene TRBJ2-7; D perhaps matches TRBD2 (6 bases). Sequencing used blood. CDR3 in amino acids: CASSFNAGPSGEQYF. CDR3 DNA sequence: TGTGCCAGCAGCTTCAACGCGGGACCATCGGGGGAGCAGTACTTC.